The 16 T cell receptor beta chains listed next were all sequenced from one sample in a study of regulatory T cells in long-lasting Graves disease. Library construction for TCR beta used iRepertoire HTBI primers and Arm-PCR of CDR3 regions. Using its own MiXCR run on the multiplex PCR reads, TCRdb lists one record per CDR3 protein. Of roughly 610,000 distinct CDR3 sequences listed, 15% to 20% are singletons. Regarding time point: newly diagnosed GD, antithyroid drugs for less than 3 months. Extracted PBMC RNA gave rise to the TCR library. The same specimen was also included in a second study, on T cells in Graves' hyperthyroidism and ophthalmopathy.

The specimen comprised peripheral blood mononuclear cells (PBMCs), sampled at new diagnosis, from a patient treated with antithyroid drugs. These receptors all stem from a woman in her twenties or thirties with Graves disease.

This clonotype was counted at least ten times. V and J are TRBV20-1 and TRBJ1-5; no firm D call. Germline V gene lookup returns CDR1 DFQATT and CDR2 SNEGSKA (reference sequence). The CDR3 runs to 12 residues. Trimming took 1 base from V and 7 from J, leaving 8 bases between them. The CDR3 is CSARGVGQPQHF. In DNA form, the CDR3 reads TGCAGTGCTAGAGGGGTAGGACAGCCCCAGCATTTT.

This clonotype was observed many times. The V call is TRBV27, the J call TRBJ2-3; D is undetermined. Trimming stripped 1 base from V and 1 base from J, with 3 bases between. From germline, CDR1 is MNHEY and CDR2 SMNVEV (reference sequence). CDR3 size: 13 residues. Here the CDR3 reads CASSLFGTDTQYF. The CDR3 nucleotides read TGTGCCAGCAGTTTATTCGGCACAGATACGCAGTATTTT.

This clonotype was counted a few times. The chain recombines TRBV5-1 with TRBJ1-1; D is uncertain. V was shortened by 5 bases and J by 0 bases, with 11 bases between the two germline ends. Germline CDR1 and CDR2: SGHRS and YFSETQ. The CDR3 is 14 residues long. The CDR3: CASSIRGLNTEAFF. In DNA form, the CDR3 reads TGCGCCAGCAGTATCCGCGGACTGAACACTGAAGCTTTCTTT.

The CDR3 DNA is TGTGCCAGCAGCCAAGATCCCCACAGTAATCAGCCCCAGCATTTT. Translation gives CASSQDPHSNQPQHF. The rearrangement links TRBV3-1 to TRBJ1-5; D remains ambiguous. Trimming removed 0 bases from V and 4 bases from J, with 10 bases in between. CDR1 and CDR2 from the germline V gene are LGHDT and YNNKEL (reference sequence). This CDR3 has 15 residues.

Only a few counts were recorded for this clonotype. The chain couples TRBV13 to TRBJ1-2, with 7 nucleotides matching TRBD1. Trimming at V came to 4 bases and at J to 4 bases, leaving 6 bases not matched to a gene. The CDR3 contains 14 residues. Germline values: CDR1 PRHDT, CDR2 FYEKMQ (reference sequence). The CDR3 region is CASSSTGVGYGYTF. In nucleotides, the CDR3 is TGTGCCAGCAGCTCAACAGGGGTCGGCTATGGCTACACCTTC.

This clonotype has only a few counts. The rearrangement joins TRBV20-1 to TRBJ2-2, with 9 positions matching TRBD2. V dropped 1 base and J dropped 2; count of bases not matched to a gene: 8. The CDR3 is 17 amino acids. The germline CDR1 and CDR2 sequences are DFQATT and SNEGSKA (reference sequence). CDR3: CSARVGGRAVNTGELFF. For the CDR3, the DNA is TGCAGTGCTAGAGTGGGCGGGAGGGCCGTCAACACCGGGGAGCTGTTTTTT.

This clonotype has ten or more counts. The CDR3 protein is CSARSDRSPYEQYF. CDR3 bases: TGCAGTGCTAGATCCGACAGGTCCCCCTACGAGCAGTACTTC. The genes are TRBV20-1 and TRBJ2-7; tentative D call: TRBD1 (6 bases). Per germline, CDR1 DFQATT and CDR2 SNEGSKA (reference sequence). Trimming pared 2 bases from V and 2 bases from J, leaving 13 bases between. The CDR3 contains 14 residues.

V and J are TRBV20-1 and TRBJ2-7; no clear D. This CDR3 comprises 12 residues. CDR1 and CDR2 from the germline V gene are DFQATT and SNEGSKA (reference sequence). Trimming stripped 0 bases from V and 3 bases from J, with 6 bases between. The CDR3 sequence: CSARDGFYEQYF. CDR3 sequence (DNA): TGCAGTGCTAGAGACGGTTTCTACGAGCAGTACTTC.

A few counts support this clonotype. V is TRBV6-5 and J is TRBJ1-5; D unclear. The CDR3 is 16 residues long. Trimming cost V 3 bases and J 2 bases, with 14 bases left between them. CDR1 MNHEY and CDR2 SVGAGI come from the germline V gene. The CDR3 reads CASSYETPVGNQPQHF. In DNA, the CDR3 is TGTGCCAGCAGTTATGAGACTCCTGTGGGCAATCAGCCCCAGCATTTT.

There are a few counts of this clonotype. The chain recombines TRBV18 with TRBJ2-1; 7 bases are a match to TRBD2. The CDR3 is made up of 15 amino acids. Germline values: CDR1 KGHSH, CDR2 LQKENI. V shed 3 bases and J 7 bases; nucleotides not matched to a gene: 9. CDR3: CASSPNSGNFNEQFF. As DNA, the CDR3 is TGTGCCAGCTCACCTAACAGCGGGAATTTTAATGAGCAGTTCTTC.

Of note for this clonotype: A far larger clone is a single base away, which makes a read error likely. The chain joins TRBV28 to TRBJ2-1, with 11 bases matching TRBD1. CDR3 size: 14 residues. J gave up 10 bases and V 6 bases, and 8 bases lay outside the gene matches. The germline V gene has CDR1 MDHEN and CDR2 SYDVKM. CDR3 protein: CASSPGTGGYEQFF. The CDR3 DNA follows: TGTGCCAGCAGCCCCGGGACAGGGGGATACGAGCAGTTCTTC.

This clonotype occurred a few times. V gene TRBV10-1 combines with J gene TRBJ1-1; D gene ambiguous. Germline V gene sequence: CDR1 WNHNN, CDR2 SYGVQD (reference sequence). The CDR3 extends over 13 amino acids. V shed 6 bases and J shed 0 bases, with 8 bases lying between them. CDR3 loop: CASRRDMNTEAFF. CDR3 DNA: TGCGCCAGCAGGAGGGATATGAACACTGAAGCTTTCTTT.

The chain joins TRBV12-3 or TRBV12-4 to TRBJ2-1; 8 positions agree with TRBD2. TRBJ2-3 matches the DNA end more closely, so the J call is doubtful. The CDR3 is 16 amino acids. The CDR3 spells CASAGVGRAGPLSQYF. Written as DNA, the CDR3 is TGTGCCAGCGCGGGGGTCGGGAGGGCCGGCCCCCTCTCGCAGTATTTT.

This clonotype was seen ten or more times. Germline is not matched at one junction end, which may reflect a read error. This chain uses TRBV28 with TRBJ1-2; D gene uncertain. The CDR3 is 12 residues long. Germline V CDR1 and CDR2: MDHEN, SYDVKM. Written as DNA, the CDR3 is TGTGCCAGCAGCTTATTGGGTGGCGGCTACACCTTC. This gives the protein CASSLLGGGYTF.

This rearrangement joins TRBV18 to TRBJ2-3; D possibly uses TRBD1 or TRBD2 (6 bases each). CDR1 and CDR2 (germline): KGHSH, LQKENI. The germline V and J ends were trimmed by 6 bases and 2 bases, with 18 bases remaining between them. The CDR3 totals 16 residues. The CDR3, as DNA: TGTGCCAGCTCCGACCGGGGGCAGAGATCCACAGATACGCAGTATTTT. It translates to CASSDRGQRSTDTQYF.

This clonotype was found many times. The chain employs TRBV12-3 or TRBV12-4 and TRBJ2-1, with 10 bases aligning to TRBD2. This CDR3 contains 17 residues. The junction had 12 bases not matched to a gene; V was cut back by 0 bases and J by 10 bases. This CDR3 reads CASSLARLAGALREQFF. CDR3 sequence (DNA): TGTGCCAGCAGTTTAGCTAGACTAGCGGGTGCCTTGAGGGAGCAGTTCTTC.